The clone carrying this TCR beta chain was seen just once. No antigen is known for it. This sample was taken from a study of T cells in Graves' hyperthyroidism and ophthalmopathy. Study information: Peripheral blood was taken when the disease was first diagnosed, before any treatment began.

Amplification yielded TCR beta CDR3 regions, with RNA transcripts as the source. RT-PCR in the first round (using the HTBI primer set) targeted the TCR CDR3. TCRdb passed the multiplex PCR reads through MiXCR, listing each CDR3 protein once. Of about 300,000 distinct CDR3 sequences in the sample, roughly 19% were seen once. Findings of the study overall: Blood also carried most thyroid clonotypes expanded above 0.001.

The CDR3 sequence is 16 residues long. CDR1 and CDR2 (germline): SEHNR, FQNEAQ (reference sequence). V was trimmed by 4 bases and J by 2 bases, leaving 15 bases between them. The chain joins TRBV7-9 to TRBJ1-5, with D possibly matching TRBD1 (6 bases). Sequenced sample: blood. The source of this sequence is a man aged 50 or older with Graves' ophthalmopathy. CDR3 DNA: TGTGCCAGCAGCTCCCAAGGGGGGTATGGCAATCAGCCCCAGCATTTT. It is translated as CASSSQGGYGNQPQHF. Complete variable domain (other parts from reference TRBV7-9 and TRBJ1-5): DTGVSQNPRHKITKRGQNVTFRCDPISEHNRLYWYRQTLGQGPEFLTYFQNEAQLEKSRLLSDRFSAERPKGSFSTLEIQRTEQGDSAMYLCASSSQGGYGNQPQHFGDGTRLSIL.